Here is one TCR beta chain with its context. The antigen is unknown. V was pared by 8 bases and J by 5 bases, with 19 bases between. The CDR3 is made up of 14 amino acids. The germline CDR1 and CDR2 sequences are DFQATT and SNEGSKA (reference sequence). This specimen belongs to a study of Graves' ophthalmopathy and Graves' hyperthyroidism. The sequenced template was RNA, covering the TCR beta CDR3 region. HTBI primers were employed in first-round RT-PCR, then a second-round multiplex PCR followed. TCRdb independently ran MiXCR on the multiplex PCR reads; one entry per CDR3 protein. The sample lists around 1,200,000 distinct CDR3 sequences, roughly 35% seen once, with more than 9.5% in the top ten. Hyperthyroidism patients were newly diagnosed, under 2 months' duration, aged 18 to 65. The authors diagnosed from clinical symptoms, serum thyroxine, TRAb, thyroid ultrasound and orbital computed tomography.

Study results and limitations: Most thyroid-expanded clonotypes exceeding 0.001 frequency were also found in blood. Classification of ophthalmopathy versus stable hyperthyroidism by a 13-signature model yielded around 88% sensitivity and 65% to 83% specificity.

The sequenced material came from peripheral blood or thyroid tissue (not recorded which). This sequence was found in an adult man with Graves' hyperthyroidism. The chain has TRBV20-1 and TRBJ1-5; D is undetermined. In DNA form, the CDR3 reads TGCAGTTTAGAGGCCCCGGGCAGTTATCAGCCCCAGCATTTT. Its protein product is CSLEAPGSYQPQHF.